Each of the 2 T cell receptor beta chains below was sequenced from the same sample in a study of T-cell reconstitution after alpha-beta-depleted transplantation in children. Unique molecular identifiers were built into the TCRbeta library. From the PCR reads, TCRdb called clonotypes with MiXCR, one entry per CDR3 protein. This table holds about 500,000 distinct CDR3 sequences, approximately 30% found once. Sequencing was performed on PBMCs from the stem cell graft donor, taken from the stem cell graft. Receptor source: a human donor who donated a stem cell graft to a child with aplastic anemia.

This rearrangement joins TRBV20-1 to TRBJ1-2, with TRBD1 as a possible D gene (6 bases). The CDR3 has 14 amino acids. Trimming took off 3 bases at V and 4 bases at J, with 15 bases between the two ends. Germline lookup yields CDR1 DFQATT and CDR2 SNEGSKA (reference sequence). The CDR3 loop is CSASFAGARYGYTF. As DNA, the CDR3 is TGCAGTGCTAGTTTCGCAGGGGCGCGCTATGGCTACACCTTC.

The chain combines TRBV19 with TRBJ2-5; D may be TRBD2 (5 bases). With 3 bases removed from V and 7 bases from J, the gap between germline ends came to 15 bases. The CDR3 is 14 amino acids. Germline V CDR1 and CDR2: LNHDA, SQIVND (reference sequence). The CDR3 sequence is CASSIGLGEGTQYF. The CDR3, as DNA: TGTGCCAGTAGTATTGGGCTCGGGGAAGGGACCCAGTACTTC.